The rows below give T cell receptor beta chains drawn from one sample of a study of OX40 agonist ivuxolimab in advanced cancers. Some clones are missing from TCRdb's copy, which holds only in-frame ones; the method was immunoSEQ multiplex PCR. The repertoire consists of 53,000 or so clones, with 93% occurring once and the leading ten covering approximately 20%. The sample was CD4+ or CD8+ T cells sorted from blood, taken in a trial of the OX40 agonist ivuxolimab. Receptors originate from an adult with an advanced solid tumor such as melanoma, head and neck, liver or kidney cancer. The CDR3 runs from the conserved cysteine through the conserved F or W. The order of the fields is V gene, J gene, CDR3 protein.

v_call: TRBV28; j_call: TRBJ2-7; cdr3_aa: CASSYAWGQGISYEQYF
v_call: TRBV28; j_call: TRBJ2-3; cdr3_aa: CASSLAPPGRGPETQYF
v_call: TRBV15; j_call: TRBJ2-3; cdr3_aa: CATSRDRGGGETDTQYF
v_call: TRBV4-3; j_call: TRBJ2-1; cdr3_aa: CASSQQIAFLSSYNEQFF
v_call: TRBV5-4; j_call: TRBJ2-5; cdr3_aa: CASSLTGFETQYF
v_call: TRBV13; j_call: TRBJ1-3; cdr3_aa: CASKVTSSGNTIYF
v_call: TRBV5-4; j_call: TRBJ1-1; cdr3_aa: CASSFRQLGTEAFF
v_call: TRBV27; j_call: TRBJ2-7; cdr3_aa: CASSLLGAEQYF
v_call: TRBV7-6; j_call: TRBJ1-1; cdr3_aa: CASSPLQGEKNTEAFF
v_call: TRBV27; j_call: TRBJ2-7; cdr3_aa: CASGGLGRSTVAKLSSIPYEQYF
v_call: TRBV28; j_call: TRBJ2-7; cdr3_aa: CASSSSLAEYEQYF
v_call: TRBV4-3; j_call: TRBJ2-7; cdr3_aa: CASSQSRGDEQYF
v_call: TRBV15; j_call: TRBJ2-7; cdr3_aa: CATRAGGSYEQYF
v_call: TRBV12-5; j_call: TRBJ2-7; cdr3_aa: CASGLKPGGDTYEQYF
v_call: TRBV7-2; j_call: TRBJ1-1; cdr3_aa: CASSLGTNTEAFF
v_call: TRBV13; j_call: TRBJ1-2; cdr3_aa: CASSLIQGNYGYTF
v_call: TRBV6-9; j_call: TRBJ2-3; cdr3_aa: CASRLPGPYHSTDTQYF
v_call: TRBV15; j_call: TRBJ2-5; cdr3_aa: CATSRERVSLGSEETQYF
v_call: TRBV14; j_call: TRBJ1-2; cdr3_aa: CASSPDRRGYTF
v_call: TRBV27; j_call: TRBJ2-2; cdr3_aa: CASSLILAGPTGELFF
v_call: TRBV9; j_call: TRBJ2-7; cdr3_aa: CASSAASGSGEQYF
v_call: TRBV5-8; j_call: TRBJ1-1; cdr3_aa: CASSLDISTVNTEAFF
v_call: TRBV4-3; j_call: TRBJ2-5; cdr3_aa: CASSRGLTQQETQYF
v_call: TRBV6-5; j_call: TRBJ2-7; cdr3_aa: CASSFLLAGAYEQYF
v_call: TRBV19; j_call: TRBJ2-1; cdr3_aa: CASSIDGIYLYNEQFF
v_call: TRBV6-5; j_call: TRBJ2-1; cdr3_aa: CASSYSPSGRSDEQFF
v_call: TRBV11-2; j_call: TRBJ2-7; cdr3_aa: CASSSPTTASASYEQYF
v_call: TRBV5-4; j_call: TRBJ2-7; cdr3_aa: CASSNPEAGDHSYEQYF
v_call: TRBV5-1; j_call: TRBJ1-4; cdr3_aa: CASSLAGRSQPRYEKLFF
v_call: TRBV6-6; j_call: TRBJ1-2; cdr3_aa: CASSRTGFAYGYTF
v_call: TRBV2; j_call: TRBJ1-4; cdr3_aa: CASSVWQTNEKLFF
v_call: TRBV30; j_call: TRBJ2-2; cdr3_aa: CAWSGQGGLDDTGELFF
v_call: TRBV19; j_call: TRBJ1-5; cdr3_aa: CASSIATFSNQPQHF
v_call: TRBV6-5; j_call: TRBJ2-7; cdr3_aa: CASSPGTVYYEQYF
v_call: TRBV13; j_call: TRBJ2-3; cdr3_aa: CASSSRQGGGTDTQYF
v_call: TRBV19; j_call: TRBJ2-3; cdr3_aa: CASSITRLAGSTDTQYF
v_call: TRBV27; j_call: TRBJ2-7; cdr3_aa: CASSYGRGVGEQYF
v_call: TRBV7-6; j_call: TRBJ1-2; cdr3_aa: CASSLAGGFGYTF
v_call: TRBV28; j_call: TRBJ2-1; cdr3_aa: CASTISGGTYNEQFF
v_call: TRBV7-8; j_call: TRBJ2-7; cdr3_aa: CASSLEGASGTYEQYF
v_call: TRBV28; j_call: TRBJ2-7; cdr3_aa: CASSFPRGHKTSYEQYF
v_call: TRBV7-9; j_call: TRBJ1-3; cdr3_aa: CASSKDRTGNTIYF
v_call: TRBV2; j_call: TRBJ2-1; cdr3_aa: CASSFGRWGRDEQFF
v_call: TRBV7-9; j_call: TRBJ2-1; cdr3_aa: CASSSGDRGYNEQFF
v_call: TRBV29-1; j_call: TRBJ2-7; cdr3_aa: CSVVTGSSYEQYF
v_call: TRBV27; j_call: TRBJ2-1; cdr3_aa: CASSLGQGSYNEQFF
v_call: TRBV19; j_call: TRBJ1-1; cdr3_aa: CASSYGGGQGVWNTEAFF
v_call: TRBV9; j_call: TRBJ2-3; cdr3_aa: CASSVVGGADTQYF
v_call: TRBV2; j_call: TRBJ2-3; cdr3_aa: CASSYPSGGTDTQYF